These 16 T cell receptor beta chains came from one sample sequenced in a study of tumor and adjacent non-tumor tissue in lung cancer. TCRbeta libraries were built with three rounds of nested PCR, modified from ARM-PCR. A single record per CDR3 protein comes from TCRdb applying MiXCR to the multiplex PCR reads. The sample lists 81,000 or so distinct CDR3 sequences; about 82% were seen once. RNA was extracted from bulk tissue without any cell sorting. This non-tumor lung sample came from over 3 cm beyond the tumor edge. The sequenced sample was distant non-tumor lung tissue. Receptors were obtained from a man aged 55 to 70 with non-small cell lung cancer.

V usage is TRBV11-3 and J usage is TRBJ2-1; D might be TRBD2 (6 bases). CDR1 SGHNT and CDR2 YENEEA come from the germline V gene. V lost 0 bases and J lost 7, with 16 bases in between. The CDR3 spans 16 residues. CDR3: CASSLDRPGVGNEQFF. The CDR3 nucleotides are TGTGCCAGCAGCTTAGATCGACCGGGAGTAGGTAATGAGCAGTTCTTC. The complete variable domain, with remaining parts taken from reference TRBV11-3 and TRBJ2-1, reads EAGVVQSPRYKIIEKKQPVAFWCNPISGHNTLYWYLQNLGQGPELLIRYENEEAVDDSQLPKDRFSAERLKGVDSTLKIQPAELGDSAVYLCASSLDRPGVGNEQFFGPGTRLTVL.

About this clonotype: As the CDR3 is not closed by the conserved phenylalanine or tryptophan, this likely results from a read error. The V call is TRBV6-6, the J call TRBJ2-1, with 9 positions matching TRBD2. Germline V gives CDR1 MNHNY, CDR2 SVGAGI (reference sequence). The CDR3 covers 15 residues. CDR3 in amino acids: CASSWGGGAFNEQFL. DNA for the CDR3: TGTGCTAGCAGTTGGGGCGGGGGGGCCTTCAATGAGCAGTTCTTA.

About this clonotype: Mismatch with germline at one junction end may stem from a read error. The CDR3 loop reads CVSSYRDGTIEAFF. The CDR3, as DNA: TGTGTCAGCAGTTACCGGGACGGAACCATTGAAGCTTTCTTT. The chain is built from TRBV6-5 and TRBJ1-1; TRBD1 might be the D (5 bases). The CDR3 sequence is 14 residues long. Germline assignment: CDR1 MNHEY and CDR2 SVGAGI.

The chain has TRBV29-1 and TRBJ2-7; the match to TRBD1 covers 10 bases. From germline, CDR1 is SQVTM and CDR2 ANQGSEA. This CDR3 is built from 13 residues. With 7 bases clipped from V and 7 bases from J, the junction kept 10 bases outside the gene matches. The CDR3 nucleotides read TGCAGCGAGGGACAGGGGAACTTCCTGGAGCAGTACTTC. This sequence encodes CSEGQGNFLEQYF.

The chain carries TRBV29-1 and TRBJ1-1, with a weak D call TRBD1 (5 bases). V lost 8 bases and J lost 4, with 17 bases in between. Germline CDR1 SQVTM, CDR2 ANQGSEA. The CDR3 consists of 13 residues. The CDR3 reads CSSSKSGGTEAFF. In DNA form, the CDR3 reads TGCAGCTCATCCAAGTCGGGGGGCACTGAAGCTTTCTTT.

Notes on this clonotype: A much larger clone lies one base from this, so it may be a read error. The CDR3 ends on some other residue instead of the conserved phenylalanine or tryptophan, so this is likely a read error. The chain couples TRBV28 to TRBJ2-5; no clear D gene. CDR1 is MDHEN and CDR2 is SYDVKM in the germline V gene. This CDR3 spans 13 amino acids. V dropped 6 bases and J dropped 5 bases, with 13 bases sitting between them. CDR3 in amino acids: CASSRGVGETQYL. The CDR3 DNA reads TGTGCCAGCAGCCGCGGTGTCGGGGAGACCCAGTACCTC.

Of note for this clonotype: A much larger clone differs by one base, so this may be a read error. This chain links TRBV11-2 with TRBJ1-4; no firm D call. Trimming cost V 0 bases and J 13 bases, with 12 bases left between them. The CDR3 length is 13 residues. Germline V gives CDR1 SGHAT, CDR2 FQNNGV. The CDR3 is CASSLETRGLLFF. Here the CDR3 DNA reads TGTGCCAGCAGCTTAGAAACTAGAGGACTACTGTTTTTT.

Points on this clonotype: Mismatch with germline at one junction end may stem from a read error. The gene calls are TRBV6-2 or TRBV6-3 and TRBJ2-3; no reliable D call. The CDR3 is made up of 14 amino acids. Per germline, CDR1 MNHEY and CDR2 SVGEGT. CDR3 coding DNA: TGTGCCTGCAGTTCCCGGGCCAAAAGAGATATGCAGTATTTT. Its protein is CACSSRAKRDMQYF.

In this sample, this clonotype turned up a few times. This chain uses TRBV11-3 with TRBJ2-3, with a tentative D call TRBD2 (7 bases). The length of the CDR3 is 16 residues. Germline V gives CDR1 SGHNT, CDR2 YENEEA. The CDR3 reads CTSSLVAGGRTDTQYF. CDR3 nucleotide sequence: TGTACTAGCAGCTTAGTCGCCGGGGGGCGGACAGATACGCAGTATTTT.

This clonotype was detected a few times. Compared with germline, one end of the junction differs, possibly owing to a read error. The V gene is TRBV20-1, the J gene TRBJ2-7; D unclear. The CDR3 runs to 12 residues. Germline CDR1 is DFQATT and CDR2 is SNEGSKA (reference sequence). The CDR3 protein is CSTNAVTYEQYF. DNA of the CDR3: TGCAGTACTAATGCGGTCACCTACGAGCAGTATTTC.

Remarks on this clonotype: This could be a read error, since a much larger clone is one nucleotide away. The rearrangement links TRBV30 to TRBJ2-3, with 8 bases that match TRBD2. Per germline, CDR1 GTSNPN and CDR2 SVGIG (reference sequence). The CDR3 is made up of 15 amino acids. CDR3 amino acids: CARQPAGLDTGTQYF. The CDR3 region has the DNA TGTGCCAGACAACCGGCGGGACTAGACACAGGTACGCAGTATTTT.

As for this clonotype: As the CDR3 is not closed by the conserved phenylalanine or tryptophan, this likely results from a read error. The DNA is omitted, as the CDR3 cannot be located on it reliably, and the CDR3 follows TCRdb's listing. The CDR3 is CASSLDAGIYNEQLL. The V and J genes are TRBV11-1 and TRBJ2-1; TRBD2 reflects the table's D call only, with no check against the DNA. Looked up from germline, CDR1 is SGHAT and CDR2 is FQDESV (reference sequence). The CDR3 is 15 amino acids in total, end residues counted.

As regards this clonotype: A read error may account for a junction end that differs from germline. This chain links TRBV11-1 with TRBJ2-2; either TRBD1 or TRBD2 may supply D (5 bases each). The V gene's germline CDR1 is SGHAT and CDR2 FQDESV (reference sequence). CDR3 length: 15 residues. The CDR3 DNA sequence: TGTGCCAGCAGCTTACGTGCAGGGACCACCGGGGTGCTGTTTTTT. This codes for CASSLRAGTTGVLFF.

The rearrangement joins TRBV20-1 to TRBJ2-1; D is unresolved. The CDR3 runs 15 residues. The V and J ends lost 3 bases and 6 bases respectively, with 18 bases between them. CDR1 and CDR2 (germline): DFQATT, SNEGSKA (reference sequence). The CDR3 loop reads CSASPSSRWANEQFF. The CDR3 bases are TGCAGTGCTAGCCCGAGTAGCAGGTGGGCCAATGAGCAGTTCTTC.

Note on this clonotype: The junction departs from germline at one end; a sequencing error may be responsible. The chain couples TRBV12-3 or TRBV12-4 to TRBJ1-2; TRBD1 matches at 10 bases. The CDR3 has 13 amino acids. CDR3 sequence: CASGLGQGVGYTF. In nucleotides, the CDR3 is TGCGCCAGCGGTCTCGGACAGGGGGTTGGCTACACCTTC.

A word on this clonotype: The junction differs from germline at one of its ends, possibly a read error. The chain employs TRBV24-1 and TRBJ1-1; D possibly corresponds to TRBD1 (5 bases). The CDR3 is made up of 13 amino acids. Germline V gene lookup returns CDR1 KGHDR and CDR2 SFDVKD. The CDR3 spells CATMGEENTQAFF. For the CDR3, the DNA is TGTGCAACCATGGGGGAGGAGAACACTCAAGCTTTCTTT.